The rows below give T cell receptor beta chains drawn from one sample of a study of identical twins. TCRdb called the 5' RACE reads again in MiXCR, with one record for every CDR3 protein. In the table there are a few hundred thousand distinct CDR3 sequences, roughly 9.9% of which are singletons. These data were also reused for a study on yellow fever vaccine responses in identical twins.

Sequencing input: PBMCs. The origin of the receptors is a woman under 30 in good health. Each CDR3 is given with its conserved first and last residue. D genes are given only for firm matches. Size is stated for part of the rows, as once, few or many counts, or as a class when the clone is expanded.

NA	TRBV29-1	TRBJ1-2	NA	CSVAEQGSNYGYTF	TGCAGCGTCGCCGAGCAGGGGTCAAACTATGGCTACACCTTC
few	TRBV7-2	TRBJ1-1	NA	CASSLSINTEAFF	TGTGCCAGCAGCCTTTCAATTAACACTGAAGCTTTCTTT
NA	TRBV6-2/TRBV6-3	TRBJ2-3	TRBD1	CASSPGTGLNTQYF	TGTGCCAGCAGTCCCGGGACAGGGTTGAATACGCAGTATTTT
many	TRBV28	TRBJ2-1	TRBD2	CASTLSLAGYNEQFF	TGTGCCAGCACACTAAGTCTAGCGGGTTACAATGAGCAGTTCTTC
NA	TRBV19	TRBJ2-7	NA	CASSIIGPAPSYEQYF	TGTGCCAGTAGTATAATCGGGCCAGCCCCCTCCTACGAGCAGTACTTC
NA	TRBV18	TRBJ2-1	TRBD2	CASSPGTSLSYNEQFF	TGTGCCAGCTCACCAGGGACTAGCCTTTCCTACAATGAGCAGTTCTTC
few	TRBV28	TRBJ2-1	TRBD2	CASSLLRGGGGVLPNNEQFF	TGTGCCAGCAGTTTACTGAGAGGTGGCGGGGGGGTACTACCAAACAATGAGCAGTTCTTC
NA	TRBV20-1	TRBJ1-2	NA	CSARVATEANYGYTF	TGCAGTGCTAGAGTTGCGACGGAAGCTAACTATGGCTACACCTTC
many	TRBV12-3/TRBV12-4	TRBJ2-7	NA	CASSLITLVPGHEQYF	TGTGCCAGCAGTTTAATCACACTAGTCCCTGGCCACGAGCAGTACTTC
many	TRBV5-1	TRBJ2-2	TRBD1	CASSFGTGGLTGELFF	TGCGCCAGCAGCTTTGGGACAGGGGGCCTCACCGGGGAGCTGTTTTTT
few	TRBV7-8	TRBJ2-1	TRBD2	CASSDTSGVHNEQFF	TGTGCCAGCAGCGATACTAGCGGGGTACACAATGAGCAGTTCTTC